The sequence of this T cell receptor (beta chain) was determined in a study of cytomegalovirus exposure and HLA in healthy donors. Primers for the PCR totalled 60 Vbeta and 13 Jbeta. Here immunoSEQ multiplex PCR was the method, and the copy in TCRdb shows in-frame clones only, minus some. The sample consists of approximately 160,000 clones, just over 75% of them appearing once. Material: PBMCs. The receptor was derived from a woman in her twenties or thirties in good health and CMV-seropositive.

This CDR3 is CASSPIGGDQPQHF. Written as DNA, the CDR3 is TGTGCCAGCAGCCCAATCGGGGGAGATCAGCCCCAGCATTTT. The gene calls are TRBV7-9 and TRBJ1-5; the D gene is possibly TRBD1 (5 bases). This CDR3 has 14 amino acids. Per germline, CDR1 SEHNR and CDR2 FQNEAQ (reference sequence). Trimming took 5 bases from V and 5 from J, leaving 13 bases between them. Complete variable domain (other parts from reference TRBV7-9 and TRBJ1-5): DTGVSQNPRHKITKRGQNVTFRCDPISEHNRLYWYRQTLGQGPEFLTYFQNEAQLEKSRLLSDRFSAERPKGSFSTLEIQRTEQGDSAMYLCASSPIGGDQPQHFGDGTRLSIL.